This TCR beta chain was recorded in a study of cytomegalovirus exposure and HLA in healthy donors. Study-wide context: Samples from HLA-typed donors yielded about 85 million unique TCRs in an early data release. Overall study results and limits: Indistinguishability led to the exclusion of some V segments, TRBV6-2 and TRBV6-3 included.

Germline CDR1 SQVTM, CDR2 ANQGSEA. The CDR3 sequence is 15 residues long. Unmatched junction bases numbered 9, after V lost 5 bases and J lost 2 bases. This PCR relied on a set of 60 Vbeta primers and 13 Jbeta primers. In the source study's methods: Later, an analysis found about 83 million unique TCR beta chains, and about 9.9 million of these were shared. Clones were read by immunoSEQ multiplex PCR, and TCRdb kept only the in-frame ones, dropping some. V, J and clone size are taken as reported in that table, and D and trimming were inferred from the DNA itself. Counted here are some 140,000 clones, approximately 84% occurring once; the ten biggest clones make up about 1.6%. At the time of sampling, donors were nominally healthy, though unrecorded immune exposures were likely. In the case of this clone: The antigen is unknown.

Sample: PBMCs. The chain uses TRBV29-1 and TRBJ2-7; 10 positions agree with TRBD2. This TCR came from a woman under 30 in good health and CMV-seronegative. As DNA, the CDR3 is TGCAGCGTTACCTATAGCGGGAGGTCCGCCTACGAGCAGTACTTC. It yields the protein CSVTYSGRSAYEQYF.